This record looks at one TCR beta chain sequence and its context. The data derive from a study of T cell changes during pregnancy in multiple sclerosis. TCRdb's table, derived via immunoSEQ multiplex PCR, lists solely in-frame clones and lacks some. Among some 51,000 clones, 94% were seen once, and the ten largest hold 0.4% to 0.6%. V was pared by 6 bases and J by 4 bases, with 5 bases of the junction left unmatched. The CDR3 length is 14 residues. Germline CDR1 ENHRY, CDR2 SYGVKD. The receptor comes from a female donor with multiple sclerosis, enrolled in a pregnancy study. The source material was CD4+ T cells from peripheral blood mononuclear cells, sampled in the first trimester of pregnancy. This chain joins TRBV10-3 and TRBJ2-2, with 7 bases that match TRBD1. Written as DNA, the CDR3 is TGTGCCATCAGACCGACAGGGATCACCGGGGAGCTGTTTTTT. Its translation is CAIRPTGITGELFF.